This T cell receptor (beta chain) was recovered during a study of blood T cell repertoires in COVID-19. Study-wide context: There were acute and convalescent COVID-19 samples, and they came from the United States, Italy and Spain. Sources were T cells, B-cell-depleted T cells, or PBMCs; the material itself was cDNA or gDNA.

Patients of the Seattle cohort, enrolled during active infection, were followed longitudinally. The method was immunoSEQ multiplex PCR; TCRdb's version includes in-frame clones alone and lacks a portion of them. The data hold approximately 330,000 clones, with around 90% observed a single time. The germline CDR1 and CDR2 sequences are ENHRY and SYGVKD. Losses at the gene ends were 3 bases for V and 3 bases for J; bases not matched to a gene: 8. The CDR3 length is 16 residues. Source material: peripheral blood. The chain carries TRBV10-3 and TRBJ1-1; 9 bases are shared with TRBD1. This receptor was identified in a woman in her thirties or forties with COVID-19, enrolled during active disease. CDR3 sequence: CAISDQLRTGDTEAFF. The CDR3 DNA sequence: TGTGCCATCAGTGACCAACTCCGGACAGGGGACACTGAAGCTTTCTTT.